This is a list of T cell receptor beta chains from one sample in a study of molecular identifiers for immune sequencing clone quantification. Via MiXCR, TCRdb re-called the PCR reads, giving one row per CDR3 protein. The data show roughly 100,000 distinct CDR3 sequences, 30% to 35% seen once. The sample consisted of naive CD8+ T cells from blood, with Jurkat cell RNA spiked in. The receptors stem from a human donor in good health. Some libraries in this study had Jurkat cell RNA spiked in. Each CDR3 is given with its conserved first and last residue. Fields, in order: clone size, J gene, CDR3 length, D gene, V gene, CDR3 protein, CDR3 DNA. D genes are given only for firm matches. Size is omitted from some rows. Given values are once, few, many or a class for expanded clones.

-	TRBJ2-2	14	-	TRBV7-9	CASCPPLGTGALFF	TGTGCCAGCTGCCCCCCATTGGGCACCGGGGCGCTGTTTTTT
few	TRBJ1-4	13	-	TRBV11-2	CASSLDSYLGLFF	TGTGCCAGCAGCTTAGATAGCTACTTGGGGCTGTTTTTT
-	TRBJ2-7	14	-	TRBV11-2	CASSRGTPTYEQYF	TGTGCCAGCAGCCGAGGGACACCTACCTACGAGCAGTACTTC
-	TRBJ2-7	14	-	TRBV5-1	CASSLSAGTFEQHF	TGCGCCAGCAGCTTGTCGGCGGGTACCTTCGAGCAGCACTTC
-	TRBJ2-5	18	-	TRBV4-1	CASSQDWATEGYQEPQYF	TGCGCCAGCAGCCAAGACTGGGCCACAGAGGGGTACCAAGAGCCCCAGTACTTC
-	TRBJ2-4	16	-	TRBV5-3	CASSLMVAEAKNIQYF	TGTGCCAGCAGCTTGATGGTAGCAGAAGCCAAAAACATTCAGTACTTC
few	TRBJ1-4	17	TRBD1	TRBV4-1	CASSQEDRVTTNEKLFF	TGCGCCAGCAGCCAAGAGGACAGGGTTACAACTAATGAAAAACTGTTTTTT
-	TRBJ2-5	14	-	TRBV6-5	CASSNGRAWETQYF	TGTGCCAGCAGCAACGGCCGCGCGTGGGAGACCCAGTACTTC
many	TRBJ2-2	13	TRBD1	TRBV12-3/TRBV12-4	CASRGRYGGELFF	TGTGCGAGCAGGGGGCGGTACGGCGGGGAGCTGTTTTTT
-	TRBJ1-1	16	-	TRBV14	CASSPRPLQMNTEAFF	TGTGCCAGCAGCCCCCGTCCCTTGCAAATGAACACTGAAGCTTTCTTT
-	TRBJ2-7	11	-	TRBV10-3	CAIGAGHEQYF	TGTGCCATCGGGGCGGGGCACGAGCAGTACTTC
few	TRBJ1-4	14	TRBD1	TRBV6-2/TRBV6-3	CASSSTGIGEKLFF	TGTGCCAGCAGTTCGACAGGGATAGGAGAAAAACTGTTTTTT
few	TRBJ2-4	20	TRBD2	TRBV7-2	CASSLEALSGLAPKGNIQYF	TGTGCCAGCAGCTTAGAGGCCCTGTCGGGACTAGCCCCTAAGGGGAACATTCAGTACTTC
few	TRBJ2-7	14	-	TRBV20-1	CSATGSGRPYEQYF	TGCAGTGCTACGGGGTCAGGCCGACCCTACGAGCAGTACTTC
few	TRBJ2-3	16	TRBD2	TRBV28	CASSWASGIRTDTQYF	TGTGCCAGCAGTTGGGCTAGCGGGATAAGAACAGATACGCAGTATTTT
-	TRBJ2-7	13	-	TRBV6-2/TRBV6-3	CASTIIESYEQYF	TGTGCCAGCACTATCATCGAGTCCTACGAGCAGTACTTC